This T cell receptor (beta chain) was retrieved from a study of PD-1 blockade in classical Hodgkin lymphoma. Findings of the study overall: What caused the repertoire differences, perhaps disease activity or prior therapy, remains undefined. Before treatment, TCR diversity in newly diagnosed patients was reportedly lower than in healthy donors.

The CDR3 is 16 amino acids. Germline V gene lookup returns CDR1 SEHNR and CDR2 FQNEAQ (reference sequence). Unmatched junction bases numbered 4, after V lost 2 bases and J lost 1 base. In the case of this clone: Antigen unknown.

In every patient, relapse followed autologous stem cell transplantation, while exposure to brentuximab vedotin differed. Only in-frame clones appear in the TCRdb table, and some are missing; sequencing was by immunoSEQ multiplex PCR. The table includes about 100,000 clones, around 80% detected once. This chain connects TRBV7-9 to TRBJ2-2; 7 nucleotides align to TRBD2. The sample here was peripheral blood mononuclear cells (PBMCs), taken at baseline. The receptor's source is a human donor with classical Hodgkin lymphoma. CDR3 DNA: TGTGCCAGCAGCTTATGGCGCGGGAGGAACACCGGGGAGCTGTTTTTT. Protein: CASSLWRGRNTGELFF.